One T cell receptor beta chain is described in this entry. The antigen is not known. The germline V gene has CDR1 SGHRS and CDR2 YFSETQ. V trimming: 2 bases; J trimming: 3 bases; junction bases outside the gene matches: 4. CDR3 length: 15 amino acids. In the PCR, 60 Vbeta and 13 Jbeta primers were used. Here immunoSEQ multiplex PCR was the method, and the copy in TCRdb shows in-frame clones only, minus some. Among hundreds of thousands of clones listed, 70% were seen once. This sample was included in a study of cytomegalovirus exposure and HLA in healthy donors. Background on the study: Ancestry clustering placed around four fifths of some 400 genotyped donors in the Caucasian-associated cluster.

General observations from the study: Being indistinguishable, some V segments were excluded, TRBV6-2 and TRBV6-3 among them. Follow-up analysis seemed to connect common viral pathogens with several of the most significant clusters identified. Within a later analysis, the majority of CMV-associated TCR beta chains appeared HLA-restricted.

This TCR derives from a middle-aged man in good health and CMV-seropositive. The sample comprised PBMCs. The rearrangement uses TRBV5-1 and TRBJ2-3; 9 nucleotides align to TRBD2. The CDR3 is CASSFERGDTDTQYF. The DNA of the CDR3 is TGCGCCAGCAGCTTCGAGCGGGGGGATACAGATACGCAGTATTTT.